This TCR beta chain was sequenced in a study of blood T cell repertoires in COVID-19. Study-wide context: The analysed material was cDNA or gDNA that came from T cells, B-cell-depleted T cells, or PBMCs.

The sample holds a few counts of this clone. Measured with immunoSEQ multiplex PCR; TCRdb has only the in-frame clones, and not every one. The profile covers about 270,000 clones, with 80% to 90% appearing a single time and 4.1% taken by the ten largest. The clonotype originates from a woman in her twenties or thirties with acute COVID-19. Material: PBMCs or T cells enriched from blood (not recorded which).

The DNA for the CDR3 is TGTGCCAGCAGCTTAAGGGGCGGGAAGAGCTCCTACGAGCAGTACTTC. This encodes CASSLRGGKSSYEQYF. V and J are TRBV11-1 and TRBJ2-7; D is possibly TRBD2 (6 bases). There are 16 residues in the CDR3. Germline V CDR1 and CDR2: SGHAT, FQDESV (reference sequence). V was cut by 2 bases and J by 0 bases, with 14 bases left in between.